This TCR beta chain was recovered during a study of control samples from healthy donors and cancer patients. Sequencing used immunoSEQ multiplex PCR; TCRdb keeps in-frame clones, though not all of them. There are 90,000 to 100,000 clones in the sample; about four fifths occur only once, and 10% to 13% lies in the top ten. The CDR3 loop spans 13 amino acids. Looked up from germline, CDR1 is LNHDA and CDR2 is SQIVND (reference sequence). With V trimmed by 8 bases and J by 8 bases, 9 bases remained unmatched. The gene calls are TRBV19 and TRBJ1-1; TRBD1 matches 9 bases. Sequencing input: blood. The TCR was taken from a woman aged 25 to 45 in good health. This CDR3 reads CASYNSDRGEAFF. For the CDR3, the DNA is TGTGCCAGTTATAATTCGGACAGGGGAGAAGCTTTCTTT.